These 29 T cell receptor beta chains were all obtained from the same sample, sequenced in a study of identical twins. MiXCR, run by TCRdb on the 5' RACE reads, gives a single entry per CDR3 protein. Of 650,000 to 750,000 distinct CDR3 sequences detected, 21% appear once; the ten largest clones hold 4% to 4.5%. The same sample was also used in a study of T cells expressing NK-cell markers.

What was sequenced was PBMCs. Receptor source: a woman aged 18-29 years in good health.

This clonotype was found a few times. J is TRBJ2-7 and V is TRBV12-3 or TRBV12-4; D possibly corresponds to TRBD2 (5 bases). The CDR3 is made up of 15 amino acids. V dropped 3 bases and J dropped 2 bases, with 14 bases sitting between them. This CDR3 is CASSFSPGVPYEQYF. In DNA, the CDR3 is TGTGCCAGCAGTTTCTCACCCGGGGTGCCCTACGAGCAGTACTTC.

This clonotype was counted a few times. The chain joins TRBV27 to TRBJ2-2; no clear D gene. The V and J ends lost 3 bases and 4 bases respectively, with 6 bases between them. CDR3 length: 13 residues. In germline, CDR1 is MNHEY, CDR2 SMNVEV (reference sequence). CDR3 region: CASSLYRTGELFF. The CDR3 DNA sequence: TGTGCCAGCAGTTTGTATCGCACCGGGGAGCTGTTTTTT.

This rearrangement joins TRBV20-1 to TRBJ2-3; 8 bases align to TRBD2. The length of the CDR3 is 15 residues. From germline, CDR1 is DFQATT and CDR2 SNEGSKA (reference sequence). J lost 6 bases, V lost 2 bases, and 10 bases had no gene match. CDR3 bases: TGCAGTGCTAGAAAAACCGGGACTAGTCCCGATACGCAGTATTTT. It translates to CSARKTGTSPDTQYF.

This CDR3 reads CASSLLLASAGNTLYNEQFF. The CDR3 DNA reads as TGTGCCAGCAGCTTATTACTCGCATCGGCGGGAAACACACTTTACAATGAGCAGTTCTTC. The chain combines TRBV7-6 with TRBJ2-1, with a weak D call TRBD2 (6 bases). The CDR3 sequence is 20 residues long. Trimming took off 2 bases at V and 4 bases at J, with 27 bases between the two ends. Germline V lookup: CDR1 SGHVS, CDR2 FNYEAQ.

This clonotype was found a few times. The chain is built from TRBV5-1 and TRBJ2-7; tentative D call: TRBD2 (5 bases). This CDR3 has 16 residues. CDR1 is SGHRS and CDR2 is YFSETQ in the germline V gene. V was cut by 0 bases and J by 4 bases, with 17 bases left in between. The CDR3 spells CASSLARVQVGYEQYF. The CDR3 DNA follows: TGCGCCAGCAGCTTGGCGAGGGTGCAGGTTGGATACGAGCAGTACTTC.

There are many counts of this clonotype. The chain links TRBV29-1 to TRBJ1-5; the match to TRBD1 covers 7 bases. The J segment lost 4 bases and the V segment lost 6 bases, leaving 9 bases of the junction unmatched. The germline V gene encodes CDR1 SQVTM and CDR2 ANQGSEA. This CDR3 spans 14 amino acids. The CDR3 sequence: CSVKQGKGNQPQHF. DNA of the CDR3: TGCAGCGTAAAACAGGGGAAGGGAAATCAGCCCCAGCATTTT.

V usage is TRBV4-3 and J usage is TRBJ2-1; 9 nucleotides align to TRBD1. Germline loops: CDR1 LGHNA, CDR2 YSLEER. The V and J ends lost 0 bases and 15 bases, in that order; junction bases with no gene match: 6. CDR3 length: 13 amino acids. CDR3 in DNA: TGCGCCAGCAGCCAAGATGGGACAGGGAGCCCGTTCTTC. Protein: CASSQDGTGSPFF.

V is TRBV29-1 and J is TRBJ2-3; 7 nucleotides agree with TRBD1. Germline V gene data show CDR1 as SQVTM and CDR2 as ANQGSEA. The length of the CDR3 is 15 residues. V gave up 4 bases and J gave up 2 bases; unmatched junction bases: 9. The CDR3 DNA sequence: TGCAGCGTTGTTGATAGGGGACAGACCACAGATACGCAGTATTTT. This translates into CSVVDRGQTTDTQYF.

The chain has TRBV15 and TRBJ2-5; D is possibly TRBD2 (6 bases). This CDR3 spans 13 amino acids. The V gene lost 9 bases and the J gene lost 5 bases, with 16 bases spanning the gap. Germline assignment: CDR1 LNHNV and CDR2 YYDKDF (reference sequence). CDR3: CATSEGRIETQYF. CDR3 in DNA: TGTGCCACTTCGGAGGGAAGGATCGAGACCCAGTACTTC.

This clonotype was seen only a few times. The J gene is TRBJ2-5, the V gene TRBV12-3 or TRBV12-4; D gene uncertain. The ends were cut back, 3 bases at V and 4 bases at J, with 12 bases in the middle. This CDR3 has 14 residues. The CDR3 DNA is TGTGCCAGCAGTTTCCGACCCTTTCCAGAGACCCAGTACTTC. Its protein is CASSFRPFPETQYF.

This sequence joins TRBV5-5 and TRBJ2-5; TRBD2 is a possible D gene (5 bases). The CDR3 is made up of 13 amino acids. Germline-derived CDR1 and CDR2 are SGHKS and YYEKEE (reference sequence). Trimming removed 9 bases from V and 7 bases from J, with 19 bases in between. The CDR3 bases are TGTGCCATGAGCCTGGTACCAGCGGCGACCCAGTACTTC. This encodes CAMSLVPAATQYF.

The V gene is TRBV5-1, the J gene TRBJ2-3; no firm D call. The length of the CDR3 is 14 residues. Trimming removed 1 base from V and 3 bases from J, with 9 bases in between. Per germline, CDR1 SGHRS and CDR2 YFSETQ. As DNA, the CDR3 is TGCGCCAGCAGCTTGCTGAGGTTTACAGATACGCAGTATTTT. This gives the protein CASSLLRFTDTQYF. Complete variable domain (other parts from reference TRBV5-1 and TRBJ2-3): KAGVTQTPRYLIKTRGQQVTLSCSPISGHRSVSWYQQTPGQGLQFLFEYFSETQRNKGNFPGRFSGRQFSNSRSEMNVSTLELGDSALYLCASSLLRFTDTQYFGPGTRLTVL.

This clonotype occurred many times. An end of the junction differs from the germline gene, which may be a read error. The rearrangement links TRBV5-1 to TRBJ1-1; no clear D gene. The germline CDR1 and CDR2 sequences are SGHRS and YFSETQ. This CDR3 is built from 13 residues. The CDR3 is CASRLEVNTEAFF. In DNA, the CDR3 is TGCGCCAGCAGGTTGGAAGTGAACACTGAAGCTTTCTTT.

This clonotype was picked up a small number of times. The chain recombines TRBV7-9 with TRBJ2-1, with TRBD2 matching 10 bases. This CDR3 has 17 residues. J lost 0 bases, V lost 5 bases, and 7 bases had no gene match. Germline CDR1 reads SEHNR; CDR2 reads FQNEAQ (reference sequence). The CDR3 loop reads CASSPRLAGVSYNEQFF. CDR3 coding DNA: TGTGCCAGCAGCCCTAGACTAGCGGGTGTCTCCTACAATGAGCAGTTCTTC.

The genes are TRBV5-1 and TRBJ2-2; D tentatively reads TRBD1 or TRBD2 (5 bases each). V lost 3 bases to trimming and J lost 5 bases, with 14 bases between them. This CDR3 is 15 amino acids long. CDR1 and CDR2 (germline): SGHRS, YFSETQ. The CDR3 sequence: CASSWDPTGTGELFF. Here the CDR3 DNA reads TGCGCCAGCAGCTGGGACCCCACGGGGACCGGGGAGCTGTTTTTT.

This chain joins TRBV20-1 and TRBJ2-2; maybe TRBD2 (5 bases). The CDR3 runs 14 residues. Per the germline V gene, CDR1 is DFQATT and CDR2 is SNEGSKA (reference sequence). V was cut by 4 bases and J by 2 bases, with 11 bases left in between. DNA of the CDR3: TGCAGTGCTATCGAGGGATCTAACACCGGGGAGCTGTTTTTT. Its protein is CSAIEGSNTGELFF.

V is TRBV3-1 and J is TRBJ1-1, with D unclear. Germline V gene data show CDR1 as LGHDT and CDR2 as YNNKEL (reference sequence). The germline V and J ends were trimmed by 1 base and 6 bases, with 6 bases remaining between them. This CDR3 comprises 12 residues. As DNA, the CDR3 is TGTGCCAGCAGCCAAGCGGTGTCTGAAGCTTTCTTT. This encodes CASSQAVSEAFF.

This chain joins TRBV6-5 and TRBJ2-2; D remains unclear. The CDR3 sequence is 16 residues long. Germline CDR1 reads MNHEY; CDR2 reads SVGAGI. Between the trimmed V and J ends, which lost 2 bases and 2 bases, there was a span of 12 bases. The CDR3 is CASSYPSGVNTGELFF. For the CDR3, the DNA is TGTGCCAGCAGTTACCCCTCTGGTGTAAACACCGGGGAGCTGTTTTTT.

To note about this clonotype: Since a much larger clone is just one base distant, this may be a read error. The chain combines TRBV20-1 with TRBJ2-7, with D perhaps TRBD1 (5 bases). The CDR3 sequence is 12 residues long. CDR1 DFQATT and CDR2 SNEGSKA come from the germline V gene (reference sequence). CDR3 coding DNA: TGCAGGGCTCCCATTGACAGCCCCCCCTTAGTCTTC. Amino acids: CRAPIDSPPLVF.

This clonotype was observed a handful of times. The chain recombines TRBV5-6 with TRBJ1-1; D not resolved. This CDR3 region has 14 residues. Trimming pared 3 bases from V and 2 bases from J, leaving 11 bases between. Per germline, CDR1 SGHDT and CDR2 YYEEEE. Here the CDR3 reads CASSSPGSNTEAFF. In DNA, the CDR3 is TGTGCCAGCAGCTCACCGGGATCCAACACTGAAGCTTTCTTT.

This clonotype was seen only a few times. This chain uses TRBV27 with TRBJ2-7; possibly TRBD1 for D (5 bases). The V and J ends lost 8 bases and 2 bases respectively, with 13 bases between them. The V gene's germline CDR1 is MNHEY and CDR2 SMNVEV (reference sequence). The CDR3 consists of 13 residues. The CDR3, as DNA: TGTGCCAGCGGGCCCGACAGACCCTACGAGCAGTACTTC. Residues: CASGPDRPYEQYF.

This clonotype has just a few counts. CDR3 coding DNA: TGTGCCAGCAGCCTTTCAAAGAATAGCGTCAACTATGGCTACACCTTC. This codes for CASSLSKNSVNYGYTF. This chain links TRBV4-2 with TRBJ1-2, with D hard to call. The CDR3 spans 16 residues. Trimming left V 4 bases short and J 2 bases short, with 17 bases between. Germline V gene data show CDR1 as LGHNA and CDR2 as YNFKEQ.

The V and J genes are TRBV20-1 and TRBJ2-1; 8 bases map to TRBD2. Per the germline V gene, CDR1 is DFQATT and CDR2 is SNEGSKA (reference sequence). This CDR3 region has 17 residues. Trimming at V came to 6 bases and at J to 2 bases, leaving 15 bases not matched to a gene. The CDR3 loop is CSAAPRLAGGTYNEQFF. The CDR3 coding sequence is TGCAGTGCCGCACCGAGGCTAGCGGGTGGGACCTACAATGAGCAGTTCTTC.

This clonotype was seen more than once but under ten times. A read error may be the cause here, since a much bigger clone is one base away. V and J are TRBV29-1 and TRBJ1-1; 8 bases fit TRBD1. Germline V gives CDR1 SQVTM, CDR2 ANQGSEA. The V gene end was trimmed by 8 bases and the J gene end by 1 base; junction bases not matched to a gene: 9. This CDR3 has 14 residues. The CDR3 spells CSTSSGGENTEAFF. DNA for the CDR3: TGCAGCACTTCGTCAGGGGGCGAGAACACTGAAGCTTTCTTT.

CDR3 amino acids: CASSEEGRTNTEAFF. In DNA form, the CDR3 reads TGTGCCAGCAGTGAAGAAGGCAGGACGAACACTGAAGCTTTCTTT. The chain links TRBV6-1 to TRBJ1-1; D gene ambiguous. CDR3 length equals 15 residues. In germline, CDR1 is MNHNS, CDR2 SASEGT. Trimming cost V 1 base and J 1 base, with 10 bases left between them.

V and J are TRBV20-1 and TRBJ2-7; D tentatively fits TRBD1 or TRBD2 (5 bases each). The germline V and J ends were trimmed by 1 base and 0 bases, with 10 bases remaining between them. Germline CDR1 reads DFQATT; CDR2 reads SNEGSKA (reference sequence). This CDR3 is 14 amino acids long. The CDR3 region is CSARVQGRSYEQYF. The CDR3 bases are TGCAGTGCTAGAGTTCAGGGACGCTCCTACGAGCAGTACTTC.

The CDR3 protein is CASSPRASDYTF. The CDR3, as DNA: TGTGCCAGCTCACCACGGGCGTCCGACTACACCTTC. The chain has TRBV18 and TRBJ1-2; D is unclear. The CDR3 has 12 amino acids. V dropped 1 base and J dropped 10 bases, with 10 bases sitting between them. The germline CDR1 and CDR2 sequences are KGHSH and LQKENI.

The gene calls are TRBV10-3 and TRBJ2-1; D is perhaps TRBD2 (6 bases). Per germline, CDR1 ENHRY and CDR2 SYGVKD. CDR3 length: 13 amino acids. Trimming took 7 bases from V and 8 from J, leaving 15 bases between them. CDR3 sequence reads: CAIKVREMDEQFF. In DNA, the CDR3 is TGTGCCATCAAAGTACGGGAGATGGATGAGCAGTTCTTC.

This clonotype was seen only a few times. The chain carries TRBV12-3 or TRBV12-4 and TRBJ2-1; 8 nucleotides agree with TRBD1. The trim removed 7 bases at V and 2 bases at J, leaving 4 bases unmatched. This CDR3 is built from 14 residues. CDR3 protein: CASTDRGPYNEQFF. The CDR3 DNA is TGTGCCAGCACCGACAGGGGTCCCTACAATGAGCAGTTCTTC.